The rows below give T cell receptor beta chains drawn from one sample of a study of OX40 agonist ivuxolimab in advanced cancers. Clones were read by immunoSEQ multiplex PCR, and TCRdb kept only the in-frame ones, dropping some. The sample lists more than 85,000 clones; about 90% were seen once. Sequencing used CD4+ or CD8+ T cells sorted from blood, obtained in a trial of the OX40 agonist ivuxolimab. These receptor sequences come from an adult with an advanced solid tumor such as melanoma, head and neck, liver or kidney cancer. Each CDR3 is given with its conserved first and last residue. D genes are given only for firm matches. Clone size is not always given. Where it is, it says once, few, many or a class for expanded clones.

size,D,length,V,J,CDR3,DNA
-,TRBD2,15,TRBV7-9,TRBJ2-1,CASSLLVAGGGEQFF,TGTGCCAGCAGCTTACTGGTTGCTGGCGGGGGTGAGCAGTTCTTC
once,-,15,TRBV27,TRBJ2-5,CASRGAHLKRETQYF,TGTGCCAGCAGGGGGGCCCACCTTAAAAGGGAGACCCAGTACTTC
-,-,15,TRBV2,TRBJ2-7,CASSEDQLGYSEQYF,TGTGCCAGCAGTGAAGATCAGTTAGGATACAGCGAGCAGTACTTC
-,-,15,TRBV4-1,TRBJ1-5,CASSGATATNQPQHF,TGCGCCAGCAGCGGGGCGACGGCAACGAATCAGCCCCAGCATTTT
-,-,13,TRBV29-1,TRBJ2-4,CSVAGSPKNIQYF,TGCAGCGTTGCCGGCAGCCCCAAAAACATTCAGTACTTC
-,TRBD2,13,TRBV7-3,TRBJ2-5,CASSSGGGETQYF,TGTGCCAGCAGCTCGGGGGGTGGAGAGACCCAGTACTTC
-,TRBD1,13,TRBV10-3,TRBJ2-5,CAISQGARETQYF,TGTGCCATCAGTCAGGGGGCGCGAGAGACCCAGTACTTC
-,TRBD1,18,TRBV11-2,TRBJ2-1,CASSPGGRDRAPHNEQFF,TGTGCCAGCAGCCCCGGAGGCCGAGACAGGGCCCCACACAATGAGCAGTTCTTC
-,-,17,TRBV5-1,TRBJ1-5,CASSVHRSLYSNQPQHF,TGCGCCAGCAGTGTGCACAGAAGTCTTTATAGCAATCAGCCCCAGCATTTT
-,-,13,TRBV27,TRBJ2-1,CASSLSAVGEQFF,TGTGCCAGCAGTTTATCGGCAGTCGGTGAGCAGTTCTTC
-,TRBD1,16,TRBV18,TRBJ1-1,CASSGTGGARGTEAFF,TGTGCCAGCTCAGGGACAGGGGGCGCGAGAGGCACTGAAGCTTTCTTT
-,TRBD2,16,TRBV9,TRBJ2-3,CASSSQAGVSTDTQYF,TGTGCCAGCAGCTCCCAAGCGGGAGTTAGCACAGATACGCAGTATTTT
-,TRBD1,13,TRBV7-9,TRBJ2-5,CASSLGQEETQYF,TGTGCCAGCAGCCTGGGACAGGAAGAGACCCAGTACTTC
-,-,17,TRBV7-2,TRBJ1-5,CASSLGFGIYSNQPQHF,TGTGCCAGCAGCTTAGGTTTCGGGATTTATAGCAATCAGCCCCAGCATTTT
-,-,15,TRBV7-9,TRBJ1-3,CASSLALGGGNTIYF,TGTGCCAGCAGCTTAGCGCTCGGGGGTGGAAACACCATATATTTT
-,-,14,TRBV10-3,TRBJ2-2,CAISTRLDTGELFF,TGTGCCATCAGCACGAGACTCGACACCGGGGAGCTGTTTTTT
-,TRBD2,18,TRBV18,TRBJ2-1,CASSPPFQREIYGNEQFF,TGTGCCAGCTCACCACCTTTCCAGCGGGAGATCTATGGCAATGAGCAGTTCTTC
-,-,14,TRBV6-1,TRBJ2-2,CASRTLSNTGELFF,TGTGCCAGCAGGACTCTATCAAACACGGGGGAGCTGTTTTTT
-,TRBD2,15,TRBV10-3,TRBJ2-7,CAIRASGTTEYEQYF,TGTGCCATTCGCGCCTCCGGGACTACGGAGTACGAGCAGTACTTC
-,-,16,TRBV11-2,TRBJ2-1,CASSKRGSRGHNEQFF,TGTGCCAGCAGCAAAAGGGGGTCCAGGGGACACAATGAGCAGTTCTTC
-,TRBD1,15,TRBV5-1,TRBJ2-5,CASSLRQGYQETQYF,TGCGCCAGCAGCTTGCGACAGGGATACCAAGAGACCCAGTACTTC
-,TRBD2,14,TRBV2,TRBJ2-2,CASRLAGGAGELFF,TGTGCCAGCAGACTAGCGGGAGGCGCCGGGGAGCTGTTTTTT
-,-,15,TRBV5-1,TRBJ2-7,CASSLEAGKNYEQYF,TGCGCCAGCAGCTTGGAGGCGGGGAAAAACTACGAGCAGTACTTC
-,-,13,TRBV6-6,TRBJ1-2,CASSYRARDGYTF,TGTGCCAGCAGTTACCGGGCGCGGGATGGCTACACCTTC
-,-,13,TRBV18,TRBJ2-5,CASSPVEGETQYF,TGTGCCAGCTCACCGGTGGAGGGAGAGACCCAGTACTTC
-,-,13,TRBV6-6,TRBJ2-1,CASSYSESNEQFF,TGTGCCAGCAGTTACTCTGAATCCAATGAGCAGTTCTTC
-,-,14,TRBV30,TRBJ2-1,CAWSTGVSYNEQFF,TGTGCCTGGAGTACCGGGGTGAGTTACAATGAGCAGTTCTTC
-,TRBD1,15,TRBV7-2,TRBJ2-5,CASSARQGYQETQYF,TGTGCCAGCAGCGCCAGACAGGGCTACCAAGAGACCCAGTACTTC
-,TRBD2,19,TRBV5-3,TRBJ2-1,CARSSGTSGLLGSYNEQFF,TGTGCCAGAAGTTCCGGGACTAGCGGCCTCCTGGGCTCCTACAATGAGCAGTTCTTC
-,-,15,TRBV28,TRBJ1-3,CASSLVGISGNTIYF,TGTGCCAGCAGTTTAGTAGGGATCTCTGGAAACACCATATATTTT
once,-,14,TRBV30,TRBJ1-6,CAWTEGQAGSPLHF,TGTGCCTGGACGGAGGGGCAGGCGGGTTCACCCCTCCACTTT
-,-,15,TRBV5-6,TRBJ1-1,CASSWAGGEIAEAFF,TGTGCCAGCAGCTGGGCGGGAGGGGAAATCGCTGAAGCTTTCTTT
-,TRBD1,14,TRBV5-6,TRBJ2-4,CASSFRSGGDIQYF,TGTGCCAGCAGCTTTCGGTCAGGGGGAGACATTCAGTACTTC
-,-,15,TRBV19,TRBJ1-2,CASSIHGADSGGYTF,TGTGCCAGTAGTATCCACGGGGCAGATTCGGGAGGCTACACCTTC
-,-,13,TRBV9,TRBJ2-7,CASSFRQGGEQYF,TGTGCCAGCAGCTTTCGACAGGGAGGGGAGCAGTACTTC
once,TRBD2,13,TRBV6-5,TRBJ2-7,CASSYGTRYEQYF,TGTGCCAGCAGTTACGGGACTAGGTACGAGCAGTACTTC
-,-,9,TRBV5-6,TRBJ2-7,CATPYEQYF,TGTGCCACCCCTTACGAGCAGTACTTC
-,TRBD1,14,TRBV5-1,TRBJ1-1,CASSLRTGSTEAFF,TGCGCCAGCAGCCTCAGGACAGGGAGCACTGAAGCTTTCTTT
-,-,15,TRBV4-2,TRBJ1-1,CASSQNTGLDTEAFF,TGTGCCAGCAGCCAAAACACAGGGCTTGACACTGAAGCTTTCTTT
-,-,16,TRBV5-1,TRBJ2-3,CASSPMTTGSTDTQYF,TGCGCCAGCAGCCCAATGACCACGGGGAGCACAGATACGCAGTATTTT
-,TRBD1,13,TRBV5-1,TRBJ2-7,CASSATGTYEQYF,TGCGCCAGCAGCGCGACAGGGACCTACGAGCAGTACTTC
few,-,13,TRBV9,TRBJ2-2,CASSMQGTGELFF,TGTGCCAGCAGTATGCAGGGTACCGGGGAGCTGTTTTTT
-,TRBD1,15,TRBV10-1,TRBJ2-7,CASRRTTGIIYEQYF,TGCGCCAGCAGGAGGACGACAGGGATAATCTACGAGCAGTACTTC
-,-,15,TRBV28,TRBJ2-1,CASSPTPHSGDEQFF,TGTGCCAGCAGCCCCACACCTCATAGCGGCGATGAGCAGTTCTTC
-,TRBD2,17,TRBV28,TRBJ2-3,CASSLLGLAGSTDTQYF,TGTGCCAGCAGCCTGCTGGGACTAGCGGGAAGCACAGATACGCAGTATTTT
-,-,16,TRBV10-3,TRBJ2-1,CAIRGVGDSHSREQFF,TGTGCCATACGAGGGGTTGGCGACTCTCATTCCCGGGAGCAGTTCTTC
-,-,15,TRBV9,TRBJ2-3,CASSVGVSSTDTQYF,TGTGCCAGCAGCGTTGGGGTATCTAGCACAGATACGCAGTATTTT
-,-,15,TRBV28,TRBJ1-5,CASSLQGRSNQPQHF,TGTGCCAGCAGTTTACAGGGAAGGAGCAATCAGCCCCAGCATTTT
-,-,11,TRBV6-6,TRBJ2-7,CASSDRFEQYF,TGTGCCAGCAGTGACAGATTCGAGCAGTACTTC
-,-,13,TRBV6-5,TRBJ1-1,CASRGVLNTEAFF,TGTGCCAGCAGAGGGGTTTTGAACACTGAAGCTTTCTTT
-,-,13,TRBV6-5,TRBJ2-7,CASSPGTKYEQYF,TGTGCCAGCAGTCCCGGGACAAAATACGAGCAGTACTTC
-,-,14,TRBV27,TRBJ1-3,CASSLTGTGNTIYF,TGTGCCAGCAGTTTGACAGGCACTGGAAACACCATATATTTT
-,-,15,TRBV19,TRBJ1-5,CASSNQASSNQPQHF,TGTGCCAGTAGTAACCAAGCTTCTAGCAATCAGCCCCAGCATTTT
-,TRBD1,16,TRBV5-1,TRBJ2-5,CASSLVGQGASETQYF,TGCGCCAGCAGCTTGGTGGGGCAGGGGGCGTCAGAGACCCAGTACTTC
-,TRBD1,17,TRBV18,TRBJ2-6,CASSPGTGDAGANVLTF,TGTGCCAGCTCCCCGGGGACAGGGGATGCTGGGGCCAACGTCCTGACTTTC
-,-,14,TRBV5-4,TRBJ1-2,CASSLASSPYGYTF,TGTGCCAGCAGCTTGGCTTCTTCCCCCTATGGCTACACCTTC
-,-,14,TRBV25-1,TRBJ1-4,CASSEWTTNEKLFF,TGTGCCAGCAGTGAATGGACTACTAATGAAAAACTGTTTTTT